Each of the 28 T cell receptor beta chains below was sequenced from the same sample in a study of CD8+CD57+ T cells in acquired aplastic anemia. Sequencing was done on patients that had shown CD8+CD57+ cell expansion by flow cytometry. TCR beta VDJ combinations and CDR3 sequences were profiled from genomic DNA. One entry per CDR3 protein, called by TCRdb with MiXCR from the reads. Of 180,000 or so distinct CDR3 sequences in the sample, about half were seen once. The sequencing input was sorted CD4+, CD8+, or CD8+CD57+ T cells (not recorded which) from PBMCs. These receptors came from a human donor with aplastic anemia.

The rearrangement joins TRBV10-3 to TRBJ2-1; possible D gene TRBD2, 5 bases. Trimming took off 2 bases at V and 0 bases at J, with 14 bases between the two ends. The CDR3 runs to 17 residues. The germline V gene encodes CDR1 ENHRY and CDR2 SYGVKD. The CDR3 sequence: CAISEGRPGSSYNEQFF. CDR3 sequence (DNA): TGTGCCATCAGTGAGGGCCGGCCGGGGAGCTCCTACAATGAGCAGTTCTTC.

J is TRBJ2-1 and V is TRBV12-3 or TRBV12-4, with TRBD1 matching 8 bases. With V trimmed by 1 base and J by 5 bases, 1 base remained unmatched. The CDR3 sequence is 14 residues long. The CDR3 here is CASSLGQGNNEQFF. CDR3 sequence (DNA): TGTGCCAGCAGTTTAGGACAGGGGAACAATGAGCAGTTCTTC.

This clonotype appeared many times. The chain has TRBV7-8 and TRBJ1-1, with a weak D call TRBD1 (6 bases). Trimming stripped 1 base from V and 5 bases from J, with 20 bases between. Germline loops: CDR1 SGHVS, CDR2 FQNEAQ. The CDR3 covers 17 residues. CDR3 DNA sequence: TGTGCCAGCAGCTTAGTAATCATTCCAGGGGCGCGGACTGAAGCTTTCTTT. Translated: CASSLVIIPGARTEAFF.

As for this clonotype: A junction boundary mismatches the germline segment, possibly from a read error. The CDR3, as DNA: TGTGCCGTCAGTGAGTCTGTTAAGCGGGGGCACACAGATACGCAGTATTTT. It is translated as CAVSESVKRGHTDTQYF. The J gene is TRBJ2-3, the V gene TRBV10-3; 8 bases are a match to TRBD2. Germline-derived CDR1 and CDR2 are ENHRY and SYGVKD. The CDR3 contains 17 residues.

The rearrangement joins TRBV5-6 to TRBJ2-1; 11 bases are a match to TRBD2. Trimming at V came to 4 bases and at J to 5 bases, leaving 5 bases not matched to a gene. This CDR3 region has 15 residues. Germline lookup yields CDR1 SGHDT and CDR2 YYEEEE. DNA of the CDR3: TGTGCCAGCAGCGGGACTAGCGGCCGAAACAATGAGCAGTTCTTC. Translating gives CASSGTSGRNNEQFF.

This chain links TRBV29-1 with TRBJ2-7; no reliable D call. CDR1 SQVTM and CDR2 ANQGSEA come from the germline V gene. This CDR3 spans 12 amino acids. Trimming took off 4 bases at V and 2 bases at J, with 9 bases between the two ends. DNA of the CDR3: TGCAGCGTTGGCCCAGGAGCCTACGAGCAGTACTTC. Amino acids: CSVGPGAYEQYF.

This clonotype occurred a few times. The V gene is TRBV3-1, the J gene TRBJ1-1; D unclear. Germline V lookup: CDR1 LGHDT, CDR2 YNNKEL (reference sequence). This CDR3 has 13 residues. V was clipped by 2 bases and J by 5 bases, with 9 bases between them. CDR3 bases: TGTGCCAGCAGCCAAATTCTTAGAACTGAAGCTTTCTTT. Amino acid sequence: CASSQILRTEAFF.

The count of this clonotype is one. The rearrangement links TRBV24-1 to TRBJ2-1, with D possibly matching TRBD1 (6 bases). The CDR3 spans 14 residues. V was shortened by 3 bases and J by 5 bases, with 10 bases between the two germline ends. Germline V lookup: CDR1 KGHDR, CDR2 SFDVKD. This CDR3 is CATSDGQFHNEQFF. The CDR3 bases are TGTGCCACCAGTGATGGACAGTTCCACAATGAGCAGTTCTTC.

V usage is TRBV20-1 and J usage is TRBJ1-4; TRBD1 is a possible D gene (6 bases). The CDR3 is made up of 14 amino acids. CDR1 is DFQATT and CDR2 is SNEGSKA in the germline V gene (reference sequence). Between the trimmed V and J ends, which lost 4 bases and 3 bases, there was a span of 12 bases. Here the CDR3 DNA reads TGCAGTGCTAAGAGGGGGTCTGCTAATGAAAAACTGTTTTTT. Amino acids: CSAKRGSANEKLFF.

The V gene is TRBV15, the J gene TRBJ2-7; D is perhaps TRBD2 (6 bases). This CDR3 is 14 amino acids long. V lost 0 bases and J lost 3, with 9 bases in between. CDR1 and CDR2 from the germline V gene are LNHNV and YYDKDF (reference sequence). Written as DNA, the CDR3 is TGTGCCACCAGCAGAGATTACGGGGGCTACGAGCAGTACTTC. Translation: CATSRDYGGYEQYF.

This clonotype was picked up many times. The rearrangement joins TRBV7-3 to TRBJ1-6; D might be TRBD1 (5 bases). The CDR3 has 14 amino acids. Trimming cost V 3 bases and J 7 bases, with 10 bases left between them. In germline, CDR1 is SGHTA, CDR2 FQGTGA. CDR3 nucleotide sequence: TGTGCCAGCAGCTTCGCCAGGGTCAATTCACCCCTCCACTTT. Amino acid sequence: CASSFARVNSPLHF.

The J gene is TRBJ2-7, the V gene TRBV7-8; 8 nucleotides align to TRBD2. Germline CDR1 reads SGHVS; CDR2 reads FQNEAQ. The CDR3 runs to 14 residues. V shed 8 bases, J shed 7 bases, and the junction held 13 bases outside the gene matches. This CDR3 reads CASQLAAPTGEQYF. The CDR3 coding sequence is TGTGCCAGCCAACTAGCGGCCCCAACTGGAGAGCAGTACTTC.

In its sample, this clonotype was seen a few times. V and J are TRBV29-1 and TRBJ2-7; 12 positions agree with TRBD2. V was pared by 4 bases and J by 7 bases, with 8 bases of the junction left unmatched. Germline loops: CDR1 SQVTM, CDR2 ANQGSEA. The CDR3 sequence is 14 residues long. CDR3 region: CSVGPSGGGDEQYF. CDR3 nucleotides: TGCAGCGTTGGTCCTAGCGGGGGGGGAGATGAGCAGTACTTC.

This clonotype has a count of ten or more. V usage is TRBV2 and J usage is TRBJ1-4, with 7 bases aligning to TRBD1. CDR1 and CDR2 (germline): SNHLY, FYNNEI. V trimming: 6 bases; J trimming: 7 bases; junction bases outside the gene matches: 5. The CDR3 loop spans 13 amino acids. This CDR3 reads CASRQGEGEKLFF. As DNA, the CDR3 is TGTGCCAGCAGGCAGGGGGAAGGTGAAAAACTGTTTTTT.

This clonotype was detected ten times or more. This rearrangement joins TRBV6-6 to TRBJ2-7; D is unresolved. With 2 bases removed from V and 6 bases from J, the gap between germline ends came to 8 bases. This CDR3 has 12 residues. The germline V gene encodes CDR1 MNHNY and CDR2 SVGAGI (reference sequence). CDR3 loop: CASSYPTAEQYF. CDR3 bases: TGTGCCAGCAGTTACCCCACGGCCGAGCAGTACTTC.

The rearrangement links TRBV9 to TRBJ2-1, with no clear D. This CDR3 is built from 13 residues. CDR1 is SGDLS, CDR2 YYNGEE, per germline. V lost 3 bases to trimming and J lost 8 bases, with 12 bases between them. The CDR3 here is CASSARRLDEQFF. DNA of the CDR3: TGTGCCAGCAGCGCCAGACGGCTTGATGAGCAGTTCTTC.

This clonotype was recorded many times. The genes are TRBV20-1 and TRBJ2-3; 8 nucleotides agree with TRBD2. The CDR3 runs to 18 residues. Germline CDR1 DFQATT, CDR2 SNEGSKA (reference sequence). Trimming removed 3 bases from V and 0 bases from J; junction bases left unmatched: 14. The CDR3 DNA reads TGCAGTGCTAGTCTTAGGGAGCGGGGGAGTTCTAGCACAGATACGCAGTATTTT. It yields the protein CSASLRERGSSSTDTQYF.

The DNA of the CDR3 is TGTGCCACGACCGGGATCTCCTACGAGCAGTACTTC. It specifies CATTGISYEQYF. V usage is TRBV10-3 and J usage is TRBJ2-7; the D gene is possibly TRBD2 (5 bases). This CDR3 has 12 residues. From germline, CDR1 is ENHRY and CDR2 SYGVKD. Trimming pared 10 bases from V and 0 bases from J, leaving 10 bases between.

The chain links TRBV24-1 to TRBJ2-7; TRBD2 aligns across 7 bases. Germline CDR1 and CDR2: KGHDR and SFDVKD. With V trimmed by 4 bases and J by 4 bases, 3 bases remained unmatched. The CDR3 extends over 13 amino acids. CDR3 in amino acids: CATSDRTSYEQYF. The CDR3 nucleotides are TGTGCCACCAGTGACCGGACTAGTTACGAGCAGTACTTC.

V and J are TRBV5-1 and TRBJ2-1; 8 nucleotides line up with TRBD2. The CDR3 is made up of 18 amino acids. J was trimmed by 0 bases and V by 4 bases; bases with no gene match: 12. The germline CDR1 and CDR2 sequences are SGHRS and YFSETQ. CDR3 nucleotide sequence: TGCGCCAGCAGCATCCGTTCCATAGCGGGGAGCTCCTACAATGAGCAGTTCTTC. It specifies CASSIRSIAGSSYNEQFF.

This clonotype has a handful of counts. The CDR3 sequence is CAINKDFNQPQHF. CDR3 nucleotide sequence: TGTGCCATCAATAAGGACTTTAATCAGCCCCAGCATTTT. V gene TRBV10-3 combines with J gene TRBJ1-5, with no clear D. Germline assignment: CDR1 ENHRY and CDR2 SYGVKD. The ends were cut back, 7 bases at V and 4 bases at J, with 11 bases in the middle. This CDR3 comprises 13 residues.

The chain is built from TRBV7-9 and TRBJ2-5, with D tentatively TRBD1 or TRBD2 (5 bases each). Per the germline V gene, CDR1 is SEHNR and CDR2 is FQNEAQ (reference sequence). Trimming stripped 1 base from V and 0 bases from J, with 12 bases between. This CDR3 has 16 amino acids. CDR3 in amino acids: CASSLGTGPHQETQYF. CDR3 nucleotide sequence: TGTGCCAGCAGCTTAGGCACGGGGCCCCACCAAGAGACCCAGTACTTC.

V gene TRBV7-3 combines with J gene TRBJ2-5; D remains ambiguous. V was shortened by 2 bases and J by 4 bases, with 11 bases between the two germline ends. The CDR3 consists of 14 residues. CDR1 SGHTA and CDR2 FQGTGA come from the germline V gene. The CDR3 DNA reads TGTGCCAGCAGCTTAGATCCAGTCAGAGAGACCCAGTACTTC. Translation: CASSLDPVRETQYF.

The chain recombines TRBV27 with TRBJ2-7, with D tentatively TRBD1 (6 bases). This CDR3 contains 14 residues. Germline V CDR1 and CDR2: MNHEY, SMNVEV (reference sequence). V lost 5 bases and J 0 bases, leaving 11 bases between the germline ends. The CDR3 loop reads CASSPWTASYEQYF. In DNA, the CDR3 is TGTGCCAGCAGTCCCTGGACAGCCTCCTACGAGCAGTACTTC.

This clonotype was observed at least ten times. The rearrangement joins TRBV20-1 to TRBJ2-7; D may match TRBD1 or TRBD2 (5 bases each). The V gene lost 2 bases and the J gene lost 2 bases, with 13 bases spanning the gap. Per germline, CDR1 DFQATT and CDR2 SNEGSKA (reference sequence). The CDR3 is made up of 14 amino acids. For the CDR3, the DNA is TGCAGTGCTAGACCGGCAGGGAGACCCTACGAGCAGTACTTC. Protein: CSARPAGRPYEQYF.

This clonotype was found many times. V usage is TRBV6-6 and J usage is TRBJ1-1, with 7 positions matching TRBD1. V lost 4 bases to trimming and J lost 5 bases; unmatched junction nucleotides: 4. CDR3 length: 13 residues. Germline-derived CDR1 and CDR2 are MNHNY and SVGAGI (reference sequence). This chain's CDR3 is CASSFQTGTEAFF. The CDR3 DNA sequence: TGTGCCAGCAGTTTCCAGACAGGGACTGAAGCTTTCTTT.

As regards this clonotype: Given a much more abundant clone one base away, this may be a read error. The J gene is TRBJ2-1, the V gene TRBV5-1; the D call may be TRBD1 or TRBD2 (5 bases each). This CDR3 contains 16 residues. Per germline, CDR1 SGHRS and CDR2 YFSETQ. DNA of the CDR3: TGCGCCGGCAGATCCTATGGGGGTGGGGCGGACAATGAGCAGTTCTTC. As protein: CAGRSYGGGADNEQFF.

This clonotype showed up just once. The V gene is TRBV10-3, the J gene TRBJ2-1; no definite D call. V dropped 0 bases and J dropped 9 bases, with 12 bases sitting between them. The CDR3 has 14 amino acids. The germline V gene encodes CDR1 ENHRY and CDR2 SYGVKD. In DNA, the CDR3 is TGTGCCATCAGTGAGTCGGATGGGTGGAGTGAGCAGTTCTTC. This gives the protein CAISESDGWSEQFF.